These 3 T cell receptor beta chains were sequenced from one sample in a study of T cell changes during pregnancy in multiple sclerosis. Some clones are missing from TCRdb's copy, which holds only in-frame ones; the method was immunoSEQ multiplex PCR. The sample contains fewer than 140,000 clones, around 92% of which appear only once. The specimen comprised peripheral blood, sampled after pregnancy. The receptors stem from a female donor with multiple sclerosis, enrolled in a pregnancy study.

This sequence joins TRBV2 and TRBJ1-5; TRBD1 matches 10 bases. Trimming took 0 bases from V and 4 from J; bases not matched to a gene: 12. The CDR3 spans 19 residues. Germline CDR1 is SNHLY and CDR2 is FYNNEI. The CDR3 DNA is TGTGCCAGCAGTGAAGCGTCAGGCCTCGGGACAGGGGTAAATCAGCCCCAGCATTTT. Encoded protein: CASSEASGLGTGVNQPQHF.

This clone was picked up one time. The J gene is TRBJ2-5, the V gene TRBV6-5; 7 bases are shared with TRBD1. The germline CDR1 and CDR2 sequences are MNHEY and SVGAGI. The CDR3 length is 15 residues. V shed 4 bases and J 7 bases; nucleotides not matched to a gene: 12. CDR3 DNA sequence: TGTGCCAGCAGTTTCGACAGGGAGAAGGGTGGGACCCAGTACTTC. Its translation: CASSFDREKGGTQYF.

The count of this clone is one. The rearrangement links TRBV5-8 to TRBJ1-4; 10 positions agree with TRBD1. The germline V gene has CDR1 SGHTS and CDR2 YDEGEE. The CDR3 consists of 20 residues. Unmatched junction bases numbered 15, after V lost 4 bases and J lost 0 bases. CDR3 sequence reads: CASSANYGTGALSTNEKLFF. The CDR3 DNA is TGTGCCAGCAGCGCTAACTACGGGACAGGGGCCCTCTCAACTAATGAAAAACTGTTTTTT.